This is a list of T cell receptor beta chains from one sample in a study of T cells after yellow fever vaccination. Each CDR3 protein is one row after TCRdb ran MiXCR on the 5' RACE reads. The sample has a few hundred thousand distinct CDR3 sequences; 17% are singletons. This sample comprised PBMCs, obtained 5 days after the first yellow fever vaccination. Receptors were obtained from a man between 18 and 29 years old who received the YFV17D yellow fever vaccine. CDR3s include the opening cysteine and the closing phenylalanine or tryptophan. A D gene is named only where the DNA matches it firmly. Some rows mark clone size as missing; the rest say once, few, many or name a class of expanded clone.

CDR3nt,CDR3aa,j_gene,v_gene,abundance,d_gene
TGTGCCAGCAGCTACAAGACTAGCGGGTCCGCAGATACGCAGTATTTT,CASSYKTSGSADTQYF,TRBJ2-3,TRBV5-4,.,TRBD2
TGTGCCAGCAGCCAAAAGTCCACCGGGGAGCTGTTTTTT,CASSQKSTGELFF,TRBJ2-2,TRBV14,.,.
TGTGCCGGGGGAGCCTACAATGAGCAGTTCTTC,CAGGAYNEQFF,TRBJ2-1,TRBV19,.,.
TGCGCCAGCAGCTTGGGTTGGACAGAATACACAGATACGCAGTATTTT,CASSLGWTEYTDTQYF,TRBJ2-3,TRBV5-1,few,.
TGTGCCAGCAACCTTGGACAGGGGGCCTACAATGAGCAGTTCTTC,CASNLGQGAYNEQFF,TRBJ2-1,TRBV25-1,.,TRBD1
TGCGCCAGCAGCCAGGGACAGGTGGGGAACTATGGCTACACCTTC,CASSQGQVGNYGYTF,TRBJ1-2,TRBV5-1,few,TRBD1
TGTGCCAGCAGCGTAGCAGCGGGGATCACAGATACGCAGTATTTT,CASSVAAGITDTQYF,TRBJ2-3,TRBV9,.,TRBD2
TGTGCCAGCAGCTTAATGGGGGGGGAGACCCAGTACTTC,CASSLMGGETQYF,TRBJ2-5,TRBV7-3,many,TRBD2
TGTGCCAGCAGTTACTCGATGGCAGCGGGGGGCGGATTATCCTACGAGCAGTACTTC,CASSYSMAAGGGLSYEQYF,TRBJ2-7,TRBV6-5,.,TRBD2
TGTGCCAGCTCTCCCGGGACAGAGTACGAGCAGTACTTC,CASSPGTEYEQYF,TRBJ2-7,TRBV7-9,.,TRBD1
TGTGCCAGCTCCCCCAGGCAGGGGCACCAAGAGACCCAGTACTTC,CASSPRQGHQETQYF,TRBJ2-5,TRBV5-4,few,.
TGTGCCAGCAGTTTAGGCGGGACTAGTAGGGCGCTCTTC,CASSLGGTSRALF,TRBJ2-1,TRBV12-3/TRBV12-4,many,TRBD2
TGTGCCAGTAGCCCTCAAGGGTTCTCCTACGAGCAGTACTTC,CASSPQGFSYEQYF,TRBJ2-7,TRBV19,.,.
TGCGCCAGCAGCTCGGACGGGAAAGGAGATACGCAGTATTTT,CASSSDGKGDTQYF,TRBJ2-3,TRBV5-1,.,.
TGCGCCAGCAGCGTCGGGGCAGGCCTTGATGGCTACACCTTC,CASSVGAGLDGYTF,TRBJ1-2,TRBV10-2,.,.
TGTGCCAGCAGCCCCTGGGGAGCGGGGGCAGATACGCAGTATTTT,CASSPWGAGADTQYF,TRBJ2-3,TRBV7-8,.,TRBD2
TGCAGCGTTGAAGATCTTCCCAATGAGCAGTTCTTC,CSVEDLPNEQFF,TRBJ2-1,TRBV29-1,few,.
TGTGCCAGCAGTTTGGTTTCCGGGACCGAGCAGTACTTC,CASSLVSGTEQYF,TRBJ2-7,TRBV12-3/TRBV12-4,.,.
TGTGCCAGCAGCCAAGAAGGTGCGGGGATAGATACGCAGTATTTT,CASSQEGAGIDTQYF,TRBJ2-3,TRBV3-1,few,.
TGTGCCACCAGCAGGGTTGGATTCGGGAATGTCAAAAACATTCAGTACTTC,CATSRVGFGNVKNIQYF,TRBJ2-4,TRBV15,.,.
TGTGCCAGCAGCTTAAATCCCAGGGATAGTGAGCAGTTCTTC,CASSLNPRDSEQFF,TRBJ2-1,TRBV7-3,few,.
TGTGCCAGCAGCTCCAGGGGGCAGGGTACTGAAGCTTTCTTT,CASSSRGQGTEAFF,TRBJ1-1,TRBV7-9,.,TRBD1
TGCGCCAGCAGCTTGTGGGCAGCTAACTCTGGGGCCAACGTCCTGACTTTC,CASSLWAANSGANVLTF,TRBJ2-6,TRBV5-1,.,.
TGCAGTGCTAGAGATCTGACGCGGGGCTCTGGAAACACCATATATTTT,CSARDLTRGSGNTIYF,TRBJ1-3,TRBV20-1,few,.
TGTGCCAGCAGTTTCCTAAGGGGTGGCAGAACTCAAGAGACCCAGTACTTC,CASSFLRGGRTQETQYF,TRBJ2-5,TRBV6-2/TRBV6-3,few,.
TGCAGTGCTAGAGTATGGAAGGGTTTATGGGAAGAGACCCAGTACTTC,CSARVWKGLWEETQYF,TRBJ2-5,TRBV20-1,.,.
TGTGCCAGCGGAGGCAGGGGAGGAACTGAAGCTTTCTTT,CASGGRGGTEAFF,TRBJ1-1,TRBV27,few,.
TGTGCCAGCCTCGGGGACAGGCAAGAGACCCAGTACTTC,CASLGDRQETQYF,TRBJ2-5,TRBV12-3/TRBV12-4,many,TRBD1
TGTGCCAGCGGGGTAAACAGGGGCCACTATGGCTACACCTTC,CASGVNRGHYGYTF,TRBJ1-2,TRBV5-5,few,TRBD1
TGCGCCAGCAGCTTAGGGACGACCACAGATACGCAGTATTTT,CASSLGTTTDTQYF,TRBJ2-3,TRBV5-1,many,.
TGTGCCAGCAGTCGTCCGGGAACGAACACCGGGGAGCTGTTTTTT,CASSRPGTNTGELFF,TRBJ2-2,TRBV12-3/TRBV12-4,few,.
TGTGCCAGCAGCTTAGGCCAAGGGCCCACAGATACGCAGTATTTT,CASSLGQGPTDTQYF,TRBJ2-3,TRBV11-3,few,.
TGCGCCAGCAGCCAAGATCACGGCGGCGGTAGCTCCTATAATTCACCCCTCCACTTT,CASSQDHGGGSSYNSPLHF,TRBJ1-6,TRBV4-3,few,.